This TCR beta chain was sequenced for a study of PD-1 blockade in classical Hodgkin lymphoma. Generated by immunoSEQ multiplex PCR, the TCRdb table keeps only in-frame clones and is missing some. The table shows roughly 100,000 clones, with 89% occurring only once. The time point was: cycle 4 day 1 (C4D1), after about 6 weeks of nivolumab. All patients experienced relapse after autologous stem cell transplantation, and brentuximab vedotin exposure was variable. The CDR3 runs to 18 residues. Germline values: CDR1 MDHEN, CDR2 SYDVKM. Unmatched junction bases numbered 12, after V lost 4 bases and J lost 0 bases.

The sequence came from a human donor with classical Hodgkin lymphoma. The sample here was peripheral blood mononuclear cells (PBMCs), taken before the fourth cycle of nivolumab. The rearrangement uses TRBV28 and TRBJ2-7; 10 bases agree with TRBD2. DNA of the CDR3: TGTGCCAGCAGTTCAAACCAGATCTCTAGCGGGAGCTCCTACGAGCAGTACTTC. Translated: CASSSNQISSGSSYEQYF. Using reference TRBV28 and TRBJ2-7 for the parts outside the CDR3, the full variable domain is DVKVTQSSRYLVKRTGEKVFLECVQDMDHENMFWYRQDPGLGLRLIYFSYDVKMKEKGDIPEGYSVSREKKERFSLILESASTNQTSMYLCASSSNQISSGSSYEQYFGPGTRLTVT.